The 12 T cell receptor beta chains listed next were all sequenced from one sample in a study of PD-1 blockade in classical Hodgkin lymphoma (dated by TCRdb to 2019 to 2021). The time point label for this specimen denotes: cycle 2 day 1 (C2D1) of nivolumab. Every trial patient had relapsed following autologous stem cell transplantation, and prior brentuximab vedotin exposure was what differed among cohorts A, B and C. The library came from the immunoSEQ multiplex PCR assay. Sourced from immuneACCESS, this table was stored by TCRdb with only in-frame sequences that have V and J called. A share of the clones is absent; for the studies checked, an unresolved V gene accounts for under half, and the remainder has no known explanation. Across this sample there are around 30,000 clones, with roughly 70% seen only once. The leading ten clones occupy around 3.3% of the sample. Sequencing was performed on peripheral blood mononuclear cells (PBMCs), taken before the second cycle of nivolumab. These receptors were obtained from a human donor with classical Hodgkin lymphoma.

DNA for the CDR3: TGTGCCAGCAGTTTTCCCAGGGGGTTTGACTATGGCTACACCTTC. Its protein is CASSFPRGFDYGYTF. The chain has TRBV28 and TRBJ1-2, with 7 bases identical to TRBD1. The CDR3 has 15 amino acids. Germline-derived CDR1 and CDR2 are MDHEN and SYDVKM. V was clipped by 3 bases and J by 3 bases; unmatched bases: 7.

The CDR3 reads CASSFTTGVEQYF. The CDR3 region has the DNA TGTGCCAGCAGTTTTACCACAGGGGTCGAGCAGTACTTC. The chain carries TRBV27 and TRBJ2-7; 7 bases fit TRBD1. The germline V gene encodes CDR1 MNHEY and CDR2 SMNVEV (reference sequence). The CDR3 runs 13 residues. With V trimmed by 3 bases and J by 6 bases, 5 bases remained unmatched.

The chain links TRBV2 to TRBJ1-5; 7 bases are a match to TRBD1. CDR3 length: 15 amino acids. CDR1 and CDR2 (germline): SNHLY, FYNNEI. The ends lost 4 bases at V and 4 bases at J; junction bases unmatched: 7. The CDR3 sequence: CASSATLTGNQPQHF. In DNA form, the CDR3 reads TGTGCCAGCAGTGCTACCTTGACAGGGAATCAGCCCCAGCATTTT.

The chain couples TRBV7-2 to TRBJ2-7; 12 positions match TRBD2. Per the germline V gene, CDR1 is SGHTA and CDR2 is FQGNSA. The CDR3 runs to 16 residues. V lost 5 bases to trimming and J lost 2 bases; unmatched junction nucleotides: 7. The CDR3 DNA reads TGTGCCAGCAGCGACAGGACTAGCGGGGCCGCCTACGAGCAGTACTTC. This sequence encodes CASSDRTSGAAYEQYF.

V is TRBV2 and J is TRBJ1-3; 8 bases match TRBD1. The length of the CDR3 is 16 residues. With V trimmed by 3 bases and J by 7 bases, 11 bases remained unmatched. Germline V gene sequence: CDR1 SNHLY, CDR2 FYNNEI. CDR3 in DNA: TGTGCCAGCAGTGATAGTAGGACAGGGATTTCGAACACCATATATTTT. Its translation is CASSDSRTGISNTIYF.

This chain uses TRBV6-5 with TRBJ2-1; TRBD1 is a possible D gene (5 bases). With 2 bases removed from V and 5 bases from J, the gap between germline ends came to 13 bases. Germline CDR1 and CDR2: MNHEY and SVGAGI. The CDR3 runs 15 residues. Written as DNA, the CDR3 is TGTGCCAGCAGTTACAGCGCAGGGTGGGACAATGAGCAGTTCTTC. Protein: CASSYSAGWDNEQFF.

This rearrangement joins TRBV29-1 to TRBJ1-4; possible D gene TRBD1, 6 bases. This CDR3 spans 12 amino acids. The V gene's germline CDR1 is SQVTM and CDR2 ANQGSEA. The V gene lost 7 bases and the J gene lost 7 bases, with 13 bases spanning the gap. Here the CDR3 reads CSAAGAFEKLFF. The CDR3 DNA follows: TGCAGCGCGGCGGGGGCTTTTGAAAAACTGTTTTTT.

The rearrangement uses TRBV11-2 and TRBJ1-6; 9 bases are shared with TRBD1. There are 16 residues in the CDR3. Unmatched junction bases numbered 11, after V lost 4 bases and J lost 10 bases. The germline V gene encodes CDR1 SGHAT and CDR2 FQNNGV. The CDR3, as DNA: TGTGCCAGCAGCTCCTCCGGGACAGGGATGAGGTCACCCCTCCACTTT. Residues: CASSSSGTGMRSPLHF. Full variable domain (outside the CDR3, taken from reference TRBV11-2 and TRBJ1-6): EAGVAQSPRYKIIEKRQSVAFWCNPISGHATLYWYQQILGQGPKLLIQFQNNGVVDDSQLPKDRFSAERLKGVDSTLKIQPAKLEDSAVYLCASSSSGTGMRSPLHFGNGTRLTVT.

This chain uses TRBV5-4 with TRBJ1-2; D is unclear. This CDR3 has 12 residues. CDR1 is SGHNT and CDR2 is YYREEE in the germline V gene (reference sequence). V lost 1 base to trimming and J lost 8 bases, with 9 bases between them. Here the CDR3 reads CASSLNLRGYTF. CDR3 DNA sequence: TGTGCCAGCAGCTTGAACCTCCGGGGCTACACCTTC.

This clone has only a few counts. This chain uses TRBV14 with TRBJ1-1; tentative D call: TRBD1 (5 bases). Trimming left V 0 bases short and J 5 bases short, with 13 bases between. Germline V gene data show CDR1 as SGHDN and CDR2 as FVKESK. The CDR3 extends over 15 amino acids. Here the CDR3 reads CASSQDVGGGTEAFF. The CDR3 DNA sequence: TGTGCCAGCAGCCAAGATGTCGGGGGAGGGACTGAAGCTTTCTTT. Supplemented by reference TRBV14 and TRBJ1-1, the full variable domain reads EAGVTQFPSHSVIEKGQTVTLRCDPISGHDNLYWYRRVMGKEIKFLLHFVKESKQDESGMPNNRFLAERTGGTYSTLKVQPAELEDSGVYFCASSQDVGGGTEAFFGQGTRLTVV.

The V gene is TRBV19, the J gene TRBJ2-1, with TRBD2 as a possible D gene (6 bases). CDR1 is LNHDA, CDR2 SQIVND, per germline (reference sequence). Trimming shortened V by 3 bases and J by 5 bases, and 11 bases separated the two germline ends. The CDR3 is made up of 14 amino acids. Here the CDR3 reads CASSIRGGHNEQFF. In DNA, the CDR3 is TGTGCCAGTAGTATCCGGGGAGGTCACAATGAGCAGTTCTTC.

The V and J genes are TRBV5-1 and TRBJ1-1; D is uncertain. This CDR3 region has 15 residues. Germline-derived CDR1 and CDR2 are SGHRS and YFSETQ. V lost 1 base and J 1 base, leaving 11 bases between the germline ends. The CDR3 DNA reads TGCGCCAGCAGCTTGACGGCAGGCCCGAACACTGAAGCTTTCTTT. This codes for CASSLTAGPNTEAFF.